The clone carrying this TCR beta chain occurred a few times. The antigen is not known. The sample originates from a study of beta chain features in type 1 diabetes. General study results and limits: TCRB CDR3s were moderately but significantly shorter in Type 1 diabetes patients in all four CD4+ subsets.

All of the isolated RNA was reverse transcribed, so expressed TCRB transcripts were sequenced. Profiling relied on immunoSEQ multiplex PCR, and the TCRdb table lists in-frame clones only, not all of them. The data hold 250,000 to 350,000 clones, with over 12% observed a single time. A single heparinised draw of around 110 mL on average was taken per donor. Cell sorting via CD45RO/CCR7/CD25/CD127/CD95/CD27 was performed to obtain CD4+ naive, central memory, regulatory and stem cell-like memory cells. CDR1 and CDR2 (germline): SGHKS, YYEKEE (reference sequence). The CDR3 length is 13 residues. V dropped 5 bases and J dropped 5 bases, with 10 bases sitting between them.

This sequence originates from a man between 18 and 35 years old with type 1 diabetes. The chain is built from TRBV5-5 and TRBJ2-2; D is undetermined. What was sequenced was naive CD4+ T cells from blood. CDR3 sequence (DNA): TGTGCCAGCAGGACTCATGAGACCGGGGAGCTGTTTTTT. Amino acid sequence: CASRTHETGELFF.